This T cell receptor (beta chain) is drawn from a study of cytomegalovirus exposure and HLA in healthy donors. Notes on the study in general: Highest at DRB1 and lowest at HLA-C, TCR association rates differed among HLA loci in a later analysis. Most TCR beta V segments were productive about 90% or about 30% of the time in an earlier analysis. A few of the chains that were CMV-associated were confirmed in vitro to be specific for CMV antigens. Being indistinguishable, some V segments were excluded, TRBV6-2 and TRBV6-3 among them.

Primers for the PCR totalled 60 Vbeta and 13 Jbeta. TCRdb's copy holds only in-frame clones and misses some; the assay was immunoSEQ multiplex PCR. The sample carries roughly 150,000 clones, around 79% recorded once. Germline lookup yields CDR1 SGHKS and CDR2 YYEKEE (reference sequence). CDR3 length: 18 residues. V trimming: 0 bases; J trimming: 2 bases; junction bases outside the gene matches: 8. This clone was found once. Its target is not known. The source material was PBMCs. The rearrangement uses TRBV5-5 and TRBJ1-5; TRBD1 matches at 10 bases. This receptor was identified in a male donor in good health and CMV-seronegative. The CDR3 reads CASSLVPTGGSGNQPQHF. CDR3 nucleotides: TGTGCCAGCAGCTTGGTTCCGACAGGGGGCAGTGGCAATCAGCCCCAGCATTTT.